The source of this T cell receptor beta chain is a study of blood T cell repertoires in COVID-19 (dated by TCRdb to the early 2020s). Background for the entire study: Samples from collaborators originated in the United States, Italy and Spain and spanned both the acute and convalescent phases of COVID-19. A freely available public database, intended as a resource for researchers studying the immune response to SARS-CoV-2, is where the repertoires were released. The material from the prospective study consisted of cDNA or gDNA derived from T cells, B-cell-depleted T cells, or PBMCs. Subjects who had been exposed to COVID-19, were actively infected with it, or had recovered from it provided the deeply sampled blood TCRbeta repertoires that made up the dataset. Where HLA class I and class II types were available, the types were taken from metadata supplied by the sample provider, not from assay-based typing. The samples were drawn from the first 160 participants of the ongoing ImmuneRACE study and from 1,254 subjects provided by 6 global collaborators. Sample metadata almost always included a de-identified subject ID, COVID-19 status, age in years and sex. Results and caveats for the whole study, not just this receptor: The quantity of clinical and demographic metadata differed by source and by participant and was supplied without curation.

TCRbeta CDR3 regions were amplified from genomic DNA by means of the immunoSEQ Assay, a bias-controlled multiplex PCR. The study's processing was this. The number of nucleated cells in each sample was estimated by amplification of reference gene primers within the assay. Sequence reads were collapsed and filtered to measure the absolute abundance of every unique TCRbeta CDR3 rearrangement. For each sample, productive Simpson clonality was calculated as the square root of Simpson's diversity index across productive rearrangements. What TCRdb holds here is the immuneACCESS table cut down to in-frame rearrangements. Part of the clones is not present; checked against another copy, under half of the missing clones reflect an unresolved V gene, and the others are unexplained. The V and J calls and clone size were taken over from that table, and D and trimming were inferred from the DNA. The sample records roughly 150,000 clones, 84% of which are singletons. Around 2.7% of the sample lies in the top ten.

Of note for this clone: Its antigen has not been determined. Per-base qualities were not stored, and no clone one base away is much larger.

In Seattle, one collaborating source enrolled patients while the infection was active and tracked those patients longitudinally over the course of disease. Collaborating institutions collected whole blood in K2EDTA tubes following their own protocols. Collaborator samples were shipped for TCRbeta analysis as frozen whole blood, isolated PBMCs, or DNA extracted from either sample type. Its CDR3 holds 15 amino acids, cysteine through phenylalanine. Only the CDR3 region is kept as DNA, spanning 45 bases read in frame from base 1. Trimming at the junction amounts to 4 bases on V and 6 bases on J, and the germline ends lie 21 bases apart. Per the germline V gene (reference sequence), GTSNPN is the CDR1 and SVGIG is the CDR2.

Input material: peripheral blood. The chain is made from TRBV30 and TRBJ1-2; TRBD1 could be the D gene, as 6 bases match. The sequence derives from an elderly woman with COVID-19, enrolled during active disease. The CDR3 loop reads CAWTQKTGGVNGYTF. The DNA sequence reads TGTGCCTGGACTCAAAAGACAGGTGGGGTGAATGGCTACACCTTC.